This entry is about one T cell receptor beta chain. Which antigen it targets is not known. Per-nucleotide qualities are absent, and no much larger clonotype sits a single base away. Taken with the paper, the label for time point translates to: about 28 days (+/-7) after the second vaccine dose. Because spike-specific TCR depth and breadth did not differ between the two schedules, AZD1222 recipients who got a second dose at roughly 4 weeks were pooled with those who got a second dose at roughly 12 weeks. The vaccinee samples were drawn from two UK trials, COV001 and COV002, one of which was a single-blind randomized controlled phase 2/3 trial testing AZD1222 (ChAdOx1 nCoV-19) in healthy adults. For TCRbeta chain sequencing, PBMC samples from trial participants were taken at day 0 and at day 28 after the second dose. The record originates from a study of T cell responses to AZD1222 COVID-19 vaccine (dated by TCRdb to 2020 to 2023). About the study as a whole: A total of approximately 250 trial participants underwent TCR sequencing, of whom roughly 210 had received two doses of AZD1222 and roughly 26 had received two doses of the MenACWY control vaccine. Enrollment into the trials was organized by age into subgroups of 18-55, 56-69 and 70-plus years, and those subgroups contained approximately 160, 26 and 62 TCR-sequenced participants, respectively. Broad study findings and their caveats: Epitopes outside the regions mutated in the B.1.351 and B.1.1.7 variants were reportedly recognized by nearly half of the unique spike-specific TCRs. After two AZD1222 doses, spike-specific TCR breadth and depth were significantly higher than at day 0 and than in MenACWY recipients. Conclusions about previously exposed vaccinees are limited because only 5 or 6 AZD1222 recipients were SARS-CoV-2 seropositive at baseline. Because no day 14 peak-response samples were available, the repertoires could be characterized only after the peak T cell response. Participants were mostly white British and included more females than males, and it was suggested by the authors that clonal diversity may have been underestimated. The whole spike protein was spanned by vaccine-associated CD4 TCRs, and dominant responses were seen in regions 160-218 and 743-854. In the small 56-69-year group, the increase in depth fell short of significance, most likely because of low power.

Sequences SGHAT (CDR1) and FQNNGV (CDR2) are obtained from the germline V gene. V is clipped by 1 base and J by 3 bases, and the sequence between their germline boundaries is 7 bases long. The CDR3 starts with the cysteine, ends with the phenylalanine, and has 13 residues. CDR3 DNA only is kept here, 39 bases in frame from base 1. The CDR3 regions of human TCRbeta chains were analyzed by immunosequencing. The source study handled its data this way. Repertoire TCRs were matched against a reference library of SARS-CoV-2-specific TCRs generated with the MIRA antigen-specificity platform. Breadth was defined as the fraction of unique TCRs that were SARS-CoV-2-associated, and depth was defined as the fraction of total T cells that were SARS-CoV-2-associated. Each spike-specific TCR was assigned to its reactive spike region and to a CD4 or CD8 class using the MIRA data. Log10-transformed breadth and depth values were compared by one-way ANOVA with Sidak's multiple comparisons tests. The clones in this table, taken by TCRdb from immuneACCESS, are in-frame only. Not every clone is retained; where verified, under half of the shortfall comes from an unresolved V gene, and the cause of the rest is unknown. V, J and clone size were drawn from that table, and D and trimming were deduced from the DNA. The sample table shows approximately 80,000 clones, and 70% to 90% are seen once. The biggest ten clones account for about 12% of the sample.

This clonotype was sampled from an adult who received the AZD1222 COVID-19 vaccine. The sequenced sample was peripheral blood, obtained 28 days after the second AZD1222 dose. Rearrangement joined TRBV11-2 to TRBJ2-7, with the D segment identity uncertain. The CDR3: CASSLALVYEQYF. Here is the DNA: TGTGCCAGCAGCTTAGCGCTCGTCTACGAGCAGTACTTC.